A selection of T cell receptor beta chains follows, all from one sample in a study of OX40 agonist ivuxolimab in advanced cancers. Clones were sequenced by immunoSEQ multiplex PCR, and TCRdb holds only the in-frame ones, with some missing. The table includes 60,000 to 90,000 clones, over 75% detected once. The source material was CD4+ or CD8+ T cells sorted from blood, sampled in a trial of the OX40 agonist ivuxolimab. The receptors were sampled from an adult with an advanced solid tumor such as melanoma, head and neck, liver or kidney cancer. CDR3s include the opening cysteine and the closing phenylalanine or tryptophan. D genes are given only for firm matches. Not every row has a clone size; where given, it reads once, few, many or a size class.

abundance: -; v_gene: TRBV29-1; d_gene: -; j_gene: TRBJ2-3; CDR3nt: TGCAGCGTTGAGCAGGGGCCCACAGATACGCAGTATTTT; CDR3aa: CSVEQGPTDTQYF
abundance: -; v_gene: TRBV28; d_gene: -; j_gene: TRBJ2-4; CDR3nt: TGTGCCAGCAGTTTCGTAGAGGTCAGAGCCAAAAACATTCAGTACTTC; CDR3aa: CASSFVEVRAKNIQYF
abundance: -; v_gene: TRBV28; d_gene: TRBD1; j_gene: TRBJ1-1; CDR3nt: TGTGCCAGCAGCCAGGGGGGTCAGAACACTGAAGCTTTCTTT; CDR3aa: CASSQGGQNTEAFF
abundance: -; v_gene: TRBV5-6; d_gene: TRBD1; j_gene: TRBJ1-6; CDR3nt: TGTGCCAGCAGCTCGAAGACAGGGCCGAATTCACCCCTCCACTTT; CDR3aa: CASSSKTGPNSPLHF
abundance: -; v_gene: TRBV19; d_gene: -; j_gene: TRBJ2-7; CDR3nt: TGTGCCAGTAGTATCTCCAGGGGGGGCAACGAGCAGTACTTC; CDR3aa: CASSISRGGNEQYF
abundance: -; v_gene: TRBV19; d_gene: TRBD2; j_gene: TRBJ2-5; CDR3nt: TGTGCCAGTAGTATAGGTAGCGGGAGTTGGGGCCAAGAGACCCAGTACTTC; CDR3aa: CASSIGSGSWGQETQYF
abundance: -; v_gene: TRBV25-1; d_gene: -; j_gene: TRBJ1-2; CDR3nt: TGTGCCAGCACGGACACGTCCTATGGCTACACCTTC; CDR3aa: CASTDTSYGYTF
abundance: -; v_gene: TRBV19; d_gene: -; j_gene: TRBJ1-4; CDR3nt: TGTGCCAGTAGCTTCAGGCAGCTAAATGAAAAACTGTTTTTT; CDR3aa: CASSFRQLNEKLFF
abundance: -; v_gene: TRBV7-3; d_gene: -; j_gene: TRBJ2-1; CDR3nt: TGTGCCAGCAGCTTATTGGGGCTTAGCTCCTACAATGAGCAGTTCTTC; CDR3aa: CASSLLGLSSYNEQFF
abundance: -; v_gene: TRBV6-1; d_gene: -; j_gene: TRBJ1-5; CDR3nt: TGTGCCAGCACTTTGGGGGGGCCAAATCAGCCCCAGCATTTT; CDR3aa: CASTLGGPNQPQHF
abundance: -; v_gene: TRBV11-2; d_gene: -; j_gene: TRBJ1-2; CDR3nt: TGTGCCAGCAGCTTGAGCTTCTCCCGGGCGGTCAGGGATGGCTACACCTTC; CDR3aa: CASSLSFSRAVRDGYTF
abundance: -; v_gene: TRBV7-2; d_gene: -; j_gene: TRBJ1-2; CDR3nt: TGTGCCAGCAGCTTACGAGGGGGAACTCACTATGGCTACACCTTC; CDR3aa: CASSLRGGTHYGYTF
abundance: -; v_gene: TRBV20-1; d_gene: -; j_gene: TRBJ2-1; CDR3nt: TGCAGTGCTGAGGACTACAATGAGCAGTTCTTC; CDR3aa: CSAEDYNEQFF
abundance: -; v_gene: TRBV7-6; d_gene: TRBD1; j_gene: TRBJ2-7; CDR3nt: TGTGCCAGCAGCTTAGCCCCCGGGACAGACTACGAGCAGTACTTC; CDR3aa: CASSLAPGTDYEQYF
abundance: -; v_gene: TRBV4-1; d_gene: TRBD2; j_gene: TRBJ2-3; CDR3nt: TGCGCCAGCAGCCAAGATGGTAGCGGGCGCACAGATACGCAGTATTTT; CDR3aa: CASSQDGSGRTDTQYF
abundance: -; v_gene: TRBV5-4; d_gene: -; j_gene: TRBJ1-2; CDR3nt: TGTGCCAGCAGCTTGGAAGGGGGTAACTATGGCTACACCTTC; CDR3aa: CASSLEGGNYGYTF
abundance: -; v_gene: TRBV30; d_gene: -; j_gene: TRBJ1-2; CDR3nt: TGTGCCTGGAGTGTCCTAGACACAGCTAACTATGGCTACACCTTC; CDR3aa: CAWSVLDTANYGYTF
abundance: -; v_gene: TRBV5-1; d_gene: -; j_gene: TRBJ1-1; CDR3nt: TGCGCCAGCAGCTTGCAAGGGCAGGGCTGGACTGAAGCTTTCTTT; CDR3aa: CASSLQGQGWTEAFF
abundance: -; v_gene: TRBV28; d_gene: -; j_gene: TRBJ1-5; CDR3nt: TGTGCCAGCAGCTCGTGGGTAGGCCCCCAGCATTTT; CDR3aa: CASSSWVGPQHF
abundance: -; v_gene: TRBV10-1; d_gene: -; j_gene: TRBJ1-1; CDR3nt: TGCGCCAGCAGTGAGTCGGGACGGACCTTT; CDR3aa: CASSESGRTF
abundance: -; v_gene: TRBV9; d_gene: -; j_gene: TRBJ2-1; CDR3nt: TGTGCCAGCAGCGTGGCGCAGGTCAATGAGCAGTTCTTC; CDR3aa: CASSVAQVNEQFF
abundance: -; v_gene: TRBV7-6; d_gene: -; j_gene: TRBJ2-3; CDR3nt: TGTGCCAGCAGCTTAGTAGGGGGACACAGCACAGATACGCAGTATTTT; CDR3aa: CASSLVGGHSTDTQYF
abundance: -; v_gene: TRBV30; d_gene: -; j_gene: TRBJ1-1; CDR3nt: TGTGCCTGGAGGAGTATAGGGGGTATTGCCAAGAACACTGAAGCTTTCTTT; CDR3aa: CAWRSIGGIAKNTEAFF
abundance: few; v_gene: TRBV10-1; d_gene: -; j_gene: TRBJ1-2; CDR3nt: TGCGCCAGCTCGGAACAGGGAACCTATGGCTACACCTTC; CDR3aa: CASSEQGTYGYTF
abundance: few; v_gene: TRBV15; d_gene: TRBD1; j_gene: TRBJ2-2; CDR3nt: TGTGCCACCAGCAGAGATTTACAGACAGGGGACACCGGGGAGCTGTTTTTT; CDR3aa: CATSRDLQTGDTGELFF
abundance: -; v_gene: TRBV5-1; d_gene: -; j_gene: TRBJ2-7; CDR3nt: TGCGCCAGCAGCTTGGAGGGACCCAAATACGAGCAGTACTTC; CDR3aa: CASSLEGPKYEQYF
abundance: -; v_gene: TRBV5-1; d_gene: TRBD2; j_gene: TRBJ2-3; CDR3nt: TGCGCCAGCAGCCAGACTAGCGGGGGAGATACGCAGTATTTT; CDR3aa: CASSQTSGGDTQYF
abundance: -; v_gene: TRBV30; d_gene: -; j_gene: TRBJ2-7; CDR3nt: TGTGCCTGGAGTTCCCCCCTTTTCTCCTACGAGCAGTACTTC; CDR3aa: CAWSSPLFSYEQYF
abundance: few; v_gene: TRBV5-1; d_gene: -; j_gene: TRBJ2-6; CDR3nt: TGCGCCAGCAGCTTGGCCGGAGGGGGCGCTCCAGGTGGGGCCAACGTCCTGACTTTC; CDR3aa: CASSLAGGGAPGGANVLTF
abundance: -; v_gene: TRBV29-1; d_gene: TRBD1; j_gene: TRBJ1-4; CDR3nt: TGCAGCGCCCAGGAGGACAGGGCAAATGAAAAACTGTTTTTT; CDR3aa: CSAQEDRANEKLFF
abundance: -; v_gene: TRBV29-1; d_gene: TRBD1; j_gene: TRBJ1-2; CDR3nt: TGCAGCGTTAAACAGGGGTTCCATGGCTACACCTTC; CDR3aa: CSVKQGFHGYTF
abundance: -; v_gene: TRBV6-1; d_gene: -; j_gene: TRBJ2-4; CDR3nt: TGTGCCAGCTTACAGGGAGGCATTCAGTACTTC; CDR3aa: CASLQGGIQYF
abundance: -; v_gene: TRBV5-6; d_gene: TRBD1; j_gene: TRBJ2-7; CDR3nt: TGTGCCAGCAGCTTCTCGGGACAGCGAAGCTACGAGCAGTACTTC; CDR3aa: CASSFSGQRSYEQYF
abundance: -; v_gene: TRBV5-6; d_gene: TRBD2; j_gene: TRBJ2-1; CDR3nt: TGTGCCAGCAGCCTAAATCTAGCGGGGGGGCCCTATGAGCAGTTCTTC; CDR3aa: CASSLNLAGGPYEQFF
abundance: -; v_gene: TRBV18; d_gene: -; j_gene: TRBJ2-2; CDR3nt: TGTGCCAGCTCACCCCCAAATCATCCCATATCCGGGGAGCTGTTTTTT; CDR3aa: CASSPPNHPISGELFF
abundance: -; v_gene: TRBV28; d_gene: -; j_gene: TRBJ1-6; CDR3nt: TGTGCCAGCAGTTTACAAGTCGGACCCCTCCACTTT; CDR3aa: CASSLQVGPLHF
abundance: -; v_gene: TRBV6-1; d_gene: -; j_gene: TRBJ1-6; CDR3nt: TGTGCCAGCAGGGCGGGGTATGCAAATTCACCCCTCCACTTT; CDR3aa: CASRAGYANSPLHF
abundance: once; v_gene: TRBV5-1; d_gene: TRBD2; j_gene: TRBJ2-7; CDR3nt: TGCGCCAGCAGCTTGGGGCTAGCGGGAGCTACCTCCTACGAGCAGTACTTC; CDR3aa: CASSLGLAGATSYEQYF
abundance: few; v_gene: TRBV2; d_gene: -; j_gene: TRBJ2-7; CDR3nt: TGTGCCAGCAGTGGTCCGCGGGCCTACGAGCAGTACTTC; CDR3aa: CASSGPRAYEQYF
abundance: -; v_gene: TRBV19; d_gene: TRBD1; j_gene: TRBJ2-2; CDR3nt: TGTGCCAGTAGAAATACAGGGGACACCGGGGAGCTGTTTTTT; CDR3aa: CASRNTGDTGELFF
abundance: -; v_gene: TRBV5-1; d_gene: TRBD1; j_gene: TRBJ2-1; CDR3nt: TGCGCCAGCACCCAGGGGGCATACAATGAGCAGTTCTTC; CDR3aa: CASTQGAYNEQFF
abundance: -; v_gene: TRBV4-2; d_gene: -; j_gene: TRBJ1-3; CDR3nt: TGTGCCAGCAGCCAAGATCTGGCGGGATCTGGAAACACCATATATTTT; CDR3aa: CASSQDLAGSGNTIYF
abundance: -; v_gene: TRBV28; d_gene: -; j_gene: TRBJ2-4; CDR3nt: TGTGCCAGCAGTCCGCTGGCAGTTCCCAAAAACATTCAGTACTTC; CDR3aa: CASSPLAVPKNIQYF
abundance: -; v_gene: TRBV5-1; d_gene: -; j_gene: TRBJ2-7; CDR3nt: TGCGCCAGCAGCTTGGGCCCCTTTCGGAGCGAGCAGTACTTC; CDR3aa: CASSLGPFRSEQYF
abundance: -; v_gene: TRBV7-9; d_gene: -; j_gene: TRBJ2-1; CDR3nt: TGTGCCAGCAGCTTAGCCGGGCTTCTCAATGAGCAGTTCTTC; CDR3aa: CASSLAGLLNEQFF
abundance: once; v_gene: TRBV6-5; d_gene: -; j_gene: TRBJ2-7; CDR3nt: TGTGCCAGCAGTCCGCGGGAAGGGATCTACGAGCAGTACTTC; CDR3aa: CASSPREGIYEQYF
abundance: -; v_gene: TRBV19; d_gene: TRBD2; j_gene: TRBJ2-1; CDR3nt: TGTGCCAGTAGTATTCTTCTCCAGCGGGGGCACGGTGAGCAGTTCTTC; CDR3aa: CASSILLQRGHGEQFF
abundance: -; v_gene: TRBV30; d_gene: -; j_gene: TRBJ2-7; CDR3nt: TGTGCCTGGAGAGACAGAACAGGGTTCTACGAGCAGTACTTC; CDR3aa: CAWRDRTGFYEQYF
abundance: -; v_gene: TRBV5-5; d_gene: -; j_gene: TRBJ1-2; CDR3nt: TGTGCCAGCAGCTTAGGGGGGAACTTTGGCTACACCTTC; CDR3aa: CASSLGGNFGYTF
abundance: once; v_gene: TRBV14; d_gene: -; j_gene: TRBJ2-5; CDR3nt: TGTGCCAGCAGCCGGACCCTGGAGACCCAGTACTTC; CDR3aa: CASSRTLETQYF
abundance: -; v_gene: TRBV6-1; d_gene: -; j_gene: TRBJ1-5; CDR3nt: TGTGCCAGCATGCCCATTGGGGCTGGCAATCAGCCCCAGCATTTT; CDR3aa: CASMPIGAGNQPQHF
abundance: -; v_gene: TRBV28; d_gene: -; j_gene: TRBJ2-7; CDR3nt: TGTGCCAGCACCCCCGGGTCCCAGTCCTACGAGCAGTACTTC; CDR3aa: CASTPGSQSYEQYF
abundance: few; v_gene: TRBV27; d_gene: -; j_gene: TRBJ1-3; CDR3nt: TGTGCCAGCAGGACAGCAGGGGGAAACACCATATATTTT; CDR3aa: CASRTAGGNTIYF
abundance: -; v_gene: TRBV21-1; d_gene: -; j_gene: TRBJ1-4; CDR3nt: TGTGCCGGGGGACCGGGACAGGTTGCAACTAATGAAAAACTGTTTTTT; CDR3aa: CAGGPGQVATNEKLFF